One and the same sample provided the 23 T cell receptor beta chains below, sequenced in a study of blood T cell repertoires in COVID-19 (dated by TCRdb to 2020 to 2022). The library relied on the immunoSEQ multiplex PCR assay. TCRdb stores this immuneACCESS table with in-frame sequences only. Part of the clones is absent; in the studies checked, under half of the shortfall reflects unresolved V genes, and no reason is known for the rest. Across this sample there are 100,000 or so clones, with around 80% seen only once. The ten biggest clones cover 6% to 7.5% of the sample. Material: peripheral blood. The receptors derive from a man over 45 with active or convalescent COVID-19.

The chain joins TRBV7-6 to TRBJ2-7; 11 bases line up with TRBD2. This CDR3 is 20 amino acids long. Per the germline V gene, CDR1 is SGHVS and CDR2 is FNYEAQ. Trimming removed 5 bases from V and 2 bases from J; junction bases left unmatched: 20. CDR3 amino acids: CASSNSFGLAGGPDTYEQYV. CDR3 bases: TGTGCCAGCAGCAACTCCTTCGGGCTAGCGGGGGGCCCCGACACCTACGAGCAGTACGTC.

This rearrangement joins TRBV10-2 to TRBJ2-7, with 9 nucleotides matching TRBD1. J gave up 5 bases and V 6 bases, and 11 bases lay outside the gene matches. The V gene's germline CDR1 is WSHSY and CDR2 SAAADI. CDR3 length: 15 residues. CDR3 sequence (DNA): TGCGCCAGCAGCCAAACCCCGGGACAGGGAGACGAGCAGTACTTC. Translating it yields CASSQTPGQGDEQYF.

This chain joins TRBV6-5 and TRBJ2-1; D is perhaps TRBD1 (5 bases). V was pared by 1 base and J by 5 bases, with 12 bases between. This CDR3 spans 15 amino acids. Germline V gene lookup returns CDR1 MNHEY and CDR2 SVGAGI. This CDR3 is CASSYFSQGNNEQFF. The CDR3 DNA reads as TGTGCCAGCAGTTACTTCTCTCAGGGTAACAATGAGCAGTTCTTC.

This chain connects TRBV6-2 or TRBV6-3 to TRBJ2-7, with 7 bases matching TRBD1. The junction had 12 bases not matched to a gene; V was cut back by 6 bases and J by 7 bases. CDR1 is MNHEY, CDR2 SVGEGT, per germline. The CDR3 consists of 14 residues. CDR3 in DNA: TGTGCCAGCAGCCCGGATGAGGGGGCTATGGAGCAGTACTTC. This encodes CASSPDEGAMEQYF.

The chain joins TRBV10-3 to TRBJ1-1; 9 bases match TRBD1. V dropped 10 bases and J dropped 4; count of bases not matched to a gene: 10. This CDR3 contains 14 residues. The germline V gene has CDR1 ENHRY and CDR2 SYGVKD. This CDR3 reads CATTGGARGTEAFF. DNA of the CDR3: TGTGCCACCACAGGGGGCGCAAGGGGCACTGAAGCTTTCTTT.

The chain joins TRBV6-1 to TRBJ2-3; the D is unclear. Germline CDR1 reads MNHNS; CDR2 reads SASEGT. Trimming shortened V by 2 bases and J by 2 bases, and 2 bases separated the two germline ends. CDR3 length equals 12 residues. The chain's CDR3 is CASSEYTDTQYF. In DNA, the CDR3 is TGTGCCAGCAGTGAATACACAGATACGCAGTATTTT.

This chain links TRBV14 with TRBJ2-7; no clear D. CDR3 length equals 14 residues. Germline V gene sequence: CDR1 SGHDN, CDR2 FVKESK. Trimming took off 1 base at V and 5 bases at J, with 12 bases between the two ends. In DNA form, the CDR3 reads TGTGCCAGCAGCCAAGGCTGGGTGAGGAACGAGCAGTACTTC. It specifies CASSQGWVRNEQYF.

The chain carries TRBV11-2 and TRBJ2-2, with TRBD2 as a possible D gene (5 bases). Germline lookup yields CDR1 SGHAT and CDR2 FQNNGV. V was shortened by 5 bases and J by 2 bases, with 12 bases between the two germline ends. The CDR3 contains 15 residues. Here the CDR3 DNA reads TGTGCCAGCAGCGATGGACGGACTAACACCGGGGAGCTGTTTTTT. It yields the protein CASSDGRTNTGELFF.

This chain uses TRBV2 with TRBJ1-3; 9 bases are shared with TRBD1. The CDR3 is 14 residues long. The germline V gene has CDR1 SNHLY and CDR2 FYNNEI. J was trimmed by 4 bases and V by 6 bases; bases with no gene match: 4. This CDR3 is CASSGTGGGNTIYF. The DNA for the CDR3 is TGTGCCAGCAGCGGCACAGGGGGCGGAAACACCATATATTTT.

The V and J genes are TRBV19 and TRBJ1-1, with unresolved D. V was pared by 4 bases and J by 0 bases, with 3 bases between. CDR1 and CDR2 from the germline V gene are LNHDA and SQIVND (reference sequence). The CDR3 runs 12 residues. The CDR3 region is CASSRLNTEAFF. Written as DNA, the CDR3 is TGTGCCAGTAGTAGGCTGAACACTGAAGCTTTCTTT.

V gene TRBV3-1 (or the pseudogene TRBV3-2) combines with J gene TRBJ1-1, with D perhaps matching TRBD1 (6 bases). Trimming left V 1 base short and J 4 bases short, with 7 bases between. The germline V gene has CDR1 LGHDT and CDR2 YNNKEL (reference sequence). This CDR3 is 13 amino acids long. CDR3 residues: CASSQGQVTEAFF. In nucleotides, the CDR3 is TGTGCCAGCAGCCAAGGACAGGTCACTGAAGCTTTCTTT.

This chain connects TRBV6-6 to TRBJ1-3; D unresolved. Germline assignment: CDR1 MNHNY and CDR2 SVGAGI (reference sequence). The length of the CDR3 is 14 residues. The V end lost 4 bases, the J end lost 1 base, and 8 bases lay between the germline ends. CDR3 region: CASSLQLSGNTIYF. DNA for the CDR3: TGTGCCAGCAGTTTACAGCTATCTGGAAACACCATATATTTT.

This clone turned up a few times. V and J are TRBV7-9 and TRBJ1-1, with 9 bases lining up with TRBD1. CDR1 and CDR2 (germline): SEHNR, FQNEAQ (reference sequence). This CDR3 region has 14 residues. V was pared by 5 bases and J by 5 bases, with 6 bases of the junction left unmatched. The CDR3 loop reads CASSPQGARTEAFF. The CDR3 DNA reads TGTGCCAGCAGCCCACAGGGGGCCAGGACTGAAGCTTTCTTT.

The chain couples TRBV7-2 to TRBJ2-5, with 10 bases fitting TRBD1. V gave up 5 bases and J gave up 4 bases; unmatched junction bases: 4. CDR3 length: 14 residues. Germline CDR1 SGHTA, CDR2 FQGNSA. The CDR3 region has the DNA TGTGCCAGCAGCAGGGGACAGGGGATAGAGACCCAGTACTTC. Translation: CASSRGQGIETQYF.

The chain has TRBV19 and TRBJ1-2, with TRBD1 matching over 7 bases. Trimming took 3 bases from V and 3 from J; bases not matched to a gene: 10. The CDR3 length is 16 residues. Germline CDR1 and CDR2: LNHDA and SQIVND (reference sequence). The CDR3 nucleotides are TGTGCCAGTAGTATCCCCTTAGGGGGCGAGGACTATGGCTACACCTTC. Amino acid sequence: CASSIPLGGEDYGYTF.

This chain's CDR3 is CASSLDRSNTEAFF. The CDR3 region has the DNA TGTGCCAGCAGTTTAGACAGATCGAACACTGAAGCTTTCTTT. The J gene is TRBJ1-1, the V gene TRBV27; tentative D call: TRBD1 (5 bases). Per the germline V gene, CDR1 is MNHEY and CDR2 is SMNVEV (reference sequence). Trimming took 2 bases from V and 1 from J, leaving 8 bases between them. The CDR3 has 14 amino acids.

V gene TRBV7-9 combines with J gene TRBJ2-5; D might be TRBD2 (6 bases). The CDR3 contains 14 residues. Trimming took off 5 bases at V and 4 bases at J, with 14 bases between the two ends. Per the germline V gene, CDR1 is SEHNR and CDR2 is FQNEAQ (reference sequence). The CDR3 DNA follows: TGTGCCAGCAGCCCTCAGGCGGGGACAGAGACCCAGTACTTC. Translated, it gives CASSPQAGTETQYF. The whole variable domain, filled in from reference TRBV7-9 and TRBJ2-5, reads DTGVSQNPRHKITKRGQNVTFRCDPISEHNRLYWYRQTLGQGPEFLTYFQNEAQLEKSRLLSDRFSAERPKGSFSTLEIQRTEQGDSAMYLCASSPQAGTETQYFGPGTRLLVL.

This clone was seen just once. Written as DNA, the CDR3 is TGCGCCAGCAGCCCGACTAGCGGGGGGGCCGGGGACACAGATACGCAGTATTTT. Its protein is CASSPTSGGAGDTDTQYF. The chain has TRBV4-1 and TRBJ2-3; TRBD2 matches at 14 bases. Germline trimming cut 4 bases from V and 2 bases from J; bases unmatched to any gene: 8. The germline gives CDR1 MGHRA, CDR2 YSYEKL. This CDR3 has 18 amino acids.

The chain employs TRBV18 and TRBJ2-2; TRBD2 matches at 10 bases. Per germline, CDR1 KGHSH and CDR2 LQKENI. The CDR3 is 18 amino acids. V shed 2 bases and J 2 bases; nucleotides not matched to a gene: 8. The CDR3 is CASSPLALAGANTGELFF. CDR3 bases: TGTGCCAGCTCACCATTGGCCCTAGCGGGGGCTAACACCGGGGAGCTGTTTTTT.

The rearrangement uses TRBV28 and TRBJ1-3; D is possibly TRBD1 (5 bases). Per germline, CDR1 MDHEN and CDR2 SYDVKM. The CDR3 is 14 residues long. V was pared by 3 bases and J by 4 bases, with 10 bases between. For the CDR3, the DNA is TGTGCCAGCAGTTTTCCGGGGGAAGGAAACACCATATATTTT. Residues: CASSFPGEGNTIYF.

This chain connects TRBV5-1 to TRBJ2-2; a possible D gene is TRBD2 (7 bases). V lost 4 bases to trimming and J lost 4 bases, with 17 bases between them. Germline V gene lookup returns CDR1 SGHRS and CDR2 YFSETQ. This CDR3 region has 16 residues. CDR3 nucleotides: TGCGCCAGCAGCCCCCCCGGTGGGGGGGCCACCGGGGAGCTGTTTTTT. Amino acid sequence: CASSPPGGGATGELFF.

The CDR3 reads CASSVGGTGTRGEQYV. The CDR3 DNA sequence: TGTGCCAGCAGTGTTGGGGGGACCGGGACTAGGGGGGAGCAGTACGTC. This sequence joins TRBV2 and TRBJ2-7, with 8 bases lining up with TRBD2. The CDR3 is 16 residues long. V dropped 4 bases and J dropped 7; count of bases not matched to a gene: 15. Germline CDR1 SNHLY, CDR2 FYNNEI.

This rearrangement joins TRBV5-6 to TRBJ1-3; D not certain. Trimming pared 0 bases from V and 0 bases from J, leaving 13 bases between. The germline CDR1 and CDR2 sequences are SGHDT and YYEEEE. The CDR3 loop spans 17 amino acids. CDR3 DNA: TGTGCCAGCAGCTTGGCCTTTAGCTCCAGCTCTGGAAACACCATATATTTT. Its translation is CASSLAFSSSSGNTIYF.